This T cell receptor (beta chain) was documented in a study of regulatory T cells in long-lasting Graves disease. Study-level findings and limits: Favored usage of TRBV28, TRBJ1-2 and TRBJ2-5 was recorded in persistent disease. Examination was confined to peripheral blood, excluding thyroid tissue.

Arm-PCR of CDR3 regions with iRepertoire HTBI primers generated TCR beta libraries. TCRdb ran MiXCR on the multiplex PCR reads and lists one entry per CDR3 protein. The repertoire holds nearly 350,000 distinct CDR3 sequences, with roughly a fifth as singletons. This clonotype has ten or more counts. Its antigen is as yet unknown. Germline CDR1 reads SGHRS; CDR2 reads YFSETQ. V was shortened by 0 bases and J by 5 bases, with 11 bases between the two germline ends. The CDR3 totals 14 residues. Indicated time point: persistent/refractory GD, antithyroid drugs over 5 years with positive TRAb. RNA extracted from PBMCs served as the sequencing template. Graves' disease diagnosis used American Thyroid Association guidelines.

This specimen was peripheral blood mononuclear cells (PBMCs), taken when the disease was refractory, from a patient treated with antithyroid drugs. This TCR came from a female donor with Graves disease. The chain combines TRBV5-1 with TRBJ1-2; D is unclear. In DNA, the CDR3 is TGCGCCAGCAGCTTGGGACAACAATATTATGGCTACACCTTC. As protein: CASSLGQQYYGYTF.